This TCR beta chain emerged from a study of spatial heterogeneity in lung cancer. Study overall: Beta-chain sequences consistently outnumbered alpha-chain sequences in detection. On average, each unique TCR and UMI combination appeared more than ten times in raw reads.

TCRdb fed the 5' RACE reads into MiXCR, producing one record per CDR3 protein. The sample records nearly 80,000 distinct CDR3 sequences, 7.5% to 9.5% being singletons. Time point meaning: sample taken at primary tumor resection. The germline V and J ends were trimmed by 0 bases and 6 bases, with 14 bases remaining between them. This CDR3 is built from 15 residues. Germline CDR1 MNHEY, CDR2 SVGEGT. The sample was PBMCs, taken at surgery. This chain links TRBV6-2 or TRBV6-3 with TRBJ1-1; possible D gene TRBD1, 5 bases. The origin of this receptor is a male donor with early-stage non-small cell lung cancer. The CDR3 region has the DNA TGTGCCAGCAGTTACTCGAGTCCCGGGACTCCTGAAGCTTTCTTT. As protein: CASSYSSPGTPEAFF.